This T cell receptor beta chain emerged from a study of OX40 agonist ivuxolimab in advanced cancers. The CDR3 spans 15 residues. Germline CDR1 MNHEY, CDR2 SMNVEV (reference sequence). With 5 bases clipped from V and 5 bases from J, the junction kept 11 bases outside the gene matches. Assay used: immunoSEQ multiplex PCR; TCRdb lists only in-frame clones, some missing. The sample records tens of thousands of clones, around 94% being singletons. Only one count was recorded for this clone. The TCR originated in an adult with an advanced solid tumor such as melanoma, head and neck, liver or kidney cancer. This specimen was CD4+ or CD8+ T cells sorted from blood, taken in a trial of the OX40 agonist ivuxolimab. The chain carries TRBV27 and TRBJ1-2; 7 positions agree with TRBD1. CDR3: CASSPEQGTVYGYTF. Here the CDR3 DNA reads TGTGCCAGCAGTCCAGAACAGGGGACGGTTTATGGCTACACCTTC.